The 28 T cell receptor beta chains given below trace back to one sample, sequenced in a study of cytomegalovirus exposure and HLA in healthy donors. PCR employed 60 Vbeta and 13 Jbeta primers. TCRdb's table, derived via immunoSEQ multiplex PCR, lists solely in-frame clones and lacks some. Found here are 65,000 to 70,000 clones, less than 70% of them singletons; the top ten hold roughly 11%. The sequenced sample consisted of PBMCs. All receptors come from a woman in her twenties or thirties in good health and CMV-seronegative.

This clone was seen a handful of times. V gene TRBV19 combines with J gene TRBJ1-1; no clear D gene. Germline CDR1 and CDR2: LNHDA and SQIVND (reference sequence). V lost 9 bases and J 4 bases, leaving 15 bases between the germline ends. This CDR3 is 13 amino acids long. The CDR3 sequence is CASHPWAGTEAFF. In nucleotides, the CDR3 is TGTGCCAGCCACCCTTGGGCGGGCACTGAAGCTTTCTTT.

This clone was seen more than once but under ten times. The V call is TRBV7-3, the J call TRBJ1-1, with D unresolved. This CDR3 is built from 16 residues. Trimming removed 1 base from V and 0 bases from J, with 12 bases in between. CDR1 and CDR2 (germline): SGHTA, FQGTGA. The CDR3 loop reads CASSLKSAALNTEAFF. DNA of the CDR3: TGTGCCAGCAGCTTAAAGAGTGCGGCTCTGAACACTGAAGCTTTCTTT.

The chain links TRBV6-1 to TRBJ2-5; tentatively, D is TRBD2 (5 bases). Deletions cut 3 bases from V and 2 bases from J, with 13 bases between. The germline gives CDR1 MNHNS, CDR2 SASEGT. The CDR3 loop spans 15 amino acids. The CDR3 here is CASSDEGTGQETQYF. CDR3 bases: TGTGCCAGCAGTGATGAAGGAACGGGGCAAGAGACCCAGTACTTC.

The V and J genes are TRBV19 and TRBJ1-1, with a weak D call TRBD1 (5 bases). Looked up from germline, CDR1 is LNHDA and CDR2 is SQIVND (reference sequence). V was trimmed by 6 bases and J by 1 base, leaving 18 bases between them. CDR3 size: 16 residues. The CDR3 reads CASRPLRGGENTEAFF. The CDR3 bases are TGTGCCAGTAGACCGCTTCGGGGAGGGGAGAACACTGAAGCTTTCTTT. The full variable domain, with the rest looked up from reference TRBV19 and TRBJ1-1, is DGGITQSPKYLFRKEGQNVTLSCEQNLNHDAMYWYRQDPGQGLRLIYYSQIVNDFQKGDIAEGYSVSREKKESFPLTVTSAQKNPTAFYLCASRPLRGGENTEAFFGQGTRLTVV.

The gene calls are TRBV13 and TRBJ2-2, with D hard to call. The V gene lost 1 base and the J gene lost 5 bases, with 8 bases spanning the gap. The CDR3 extends over 14 amino acids. Germline assignment: CDR1 PRHDT and CDR2 FYEKMQ (reference sequence). CDR3 sequence (DNA): TGTGCCAGCAGCTTAGTTCCGGGTACCGGGGAGCTGTTTTTT. Translation gives CASSLVPGTGELFF.

J is TRBJ2-7 and V is TRBV28; D remains ambiguous. Trimming took off 2 bases at V and 0 bases at J, with 8 bases between the two ends. The germline gives CDR1 MDHEN, CDR2 SYDVKM. The CDR3 is 14 amino acids. The CDR3 is CASSLVQSSYEQYF. CDR3 bases: TGTGCCAGCAGTTTAGTGCAGTCCTCCTACGAGCAGTACTTC. Full variable domain (rest looked up from reference TRBV28 and TRBJ2-7): DVKVTQSSRYLVKRTGEKVFLECVQDMDHENMFWYRQDPGLGLRLIYFSYDVKMKEKGDIPEGYSVSREKKERFSLILESASTNQTSMYLCASSLVQSSYEQYFGPGTRLTVT.

The chain joins TRBV18 to TRBJ1-6; 7 bases line up with TRBD1. CDR1 and CDR2 from the germline V gene are KGHSH and LQKENI. The length of the CDR3 is 14 residues. V was clipped by 6 bases and J by 9 bases; unmatched bases: 8. The CDR3 sequence is CASSRDRDRSPLHF. CDR3 DNA sequence: TGTGCCAGCTCGCGAGACAGGGATCGTTCACCCCTCCACTTT.

This clone has a handful of counts. The chain has TRBV2 and TRBJ1-6; TRBD1 might be the D (5 bases). Trimming removed 4 bases at V and 7 bases at J, with 5 bases between. Germline assignment: CDR1 SNHLY and CDR2 FYNNEI. This CDR3 region has 12 residues. Written as DNA, the CDR3 is TGTGCCAGCAGTGGACAGAATTCACCCCTCCACTTT. It specifies CASSGQNSPLHF.

V usage is TRBV29-1 and J usage is TRBJ2-5, with TRBD2 identical over 12 bases. The CDR3 is made up of 15 amino acids. Germline V CDR1 and CDR2: SQVTM, ANQGSEA. V lost 5 bases, J lost 0 bases, and 4 bases stayed unmatched. DNA for the CDR3: TGCAGCGTTAACGGACTAGCGGGACACCAAGAGACCCAGTACTTC. Its protein is CSVNGLAGHQETQYF.

This clone turned up a few times. This chain's CDR3 is CASSQSGGKTDTQYF. The CDR3 DNA sequence: TGTGCCAGCAGCCAAAGCGGGGGGAAGACAGATACGCAGTATTTT. This chain connects TRBV4-2 to TRBJ2-3, with 9 bases matching TRBD2. After removal of 2 bases from V and 3 bases from J, the junction contained 3 bases not matched to a gene. Germline V CDR1 and CDR2: LGHNA, YNFKEQ. This CDR3 contains 15 residues.

This clone was counted once. The chain carries TRBV19 and TRBJ1-2, with 7 nucleotides matching TRBD1. V lost 5 bases and J lost 4; bases outside the gene matches: 7. Germline V gene sequence: CDR1 LNHDA, CDR2 SQIVND (reference sequence). This CDR3 is built from 14 residues. CDR3 residues: CASSPDRESYGYTF. CDR3 in DNA: TGTGCCAGTAGTCCCGACAGGGAGAGCTATGGCTACACCTTC.

This chain joins TRBV27 and TRBJ1-6; D remains ambiguous. V lost 1 base to trimming and J lost 0 bases, with 7 bases between them. From germline, CDR1 is MNHEY and CDR2 SMNVEV (reference sequence). The CDR3 consists of 16 residues. Written as DNA, the CDR3 is TGTGCCAGCAGTTTATTGGGCAGCTCCTATAATTCACCCCTCCACTTT. It encodes CASSLLGSSYNSPLHF.

To note about this clone: Relative to the germline gene, one junction end is altered; a read error may explain this. Additional DNA sequences in this sample encode the identical CDR3. V gene TRBV15 combines with J gene TRBJ1-1; D might be TRBD1 (6 bases). This CDR3 contains 14 residues. Germline V gene lookup returns CDR1 LNHNV and CDR2 YYDKDF (reference sequence). CDR3 sequence: CATTLDSWNTEAFF. DNA of the CDR3: TGCGCCACCACCCTGGACAGTTGGAACACTGAAGCTTTCTTT.

The rearrangement links TRBV4-1 to TRBJ2-7; tentative D call: TRBD1 (7 bases). CDR1 and CDR2 from the germline V gene are MGHRA and YSYEKL. Trimming pared 0 bases from V and 3 bases from J, leaving 9 bases between. This CDR3 contains 14 residues. The CDR3 region is CASSQDRGDYEQYF. DNA of the CDR3: TGCGCCAGCAGCCAAGACAGGGGGGACTACGAGCAGTACTTC.

V is TRBV6-6 and J is TRBJ2-3; D perhaps matches TRBD2 (7 bases). Germline values: CDR1 MNHNY, CDR2 SVGAGI (reference sequence). The CDR3 contains 14 residues. Between the trimmed V and J ends, which lost 6 bases and 3 bases, there was a span of 13 bases. CDR3 coding DNA: TGTGCCAGCAGGAGGGGGGGGTCTACAGATACGCAGTATTTT. The encoded protein is CASRRGGSTDTQYF.

This rearrangement joins TRBV25-1 to TRBJ2-1; no clear D gene. V was shortened by 6 bases and J by 3 bases, with 9 bases between the two germline ends. Germline V gene lookup returns CDR1 MGHDK and CDR2 SYGVNS. There are 13 residues in the CDR3. CDR3 coding DNA: TGTGCCAGCAGCAGTCAGATCTACAATGAGCAGTTCTTC. Translation gives CASSSQIYNEQFF.

The chain couples TRBV5-1 to TRBJ1-1; D uncertain. The germline gives CDR1 SGHRS, CDR2 YFSETQ. V lost 1 base to trimming and J lost 4 bases, with 8 bases between them. The CDR3 consists of 13 residues. The DNA of the CDR3 is TGCGCCAGCAGCTTGCGGGGTAGCACTGAAGCTTTCTTT. This translates into CASSLRGSTEAFF.

The V call is TRBV5-6, the J call TRBJ1-1, with D unclear. V was pared by 3 bases and J by 2 bases, with 8 bases between. The CDR3 has 13 residues. Germline assignment: CDR1 SGHDT and CDR2 YYEEEE. Written as DNA, the CDR3 is TGTGCCAGCAGCTCCGGTCCCAACACTGAAGCTTTCTTT. Its protein product is CASSSGPNTEAFF.

The chain has TRBV14 and TRBJ1-2; 11 nucleotides line up with TRBD1. The CDR3 spans 17 residues. Trimming cost V 3 bases and J 3 bases; bases outside gene matches: 9. Per germline, CDR1 SGHDN and CDR2 FVKESK. The CDR3: CASSQHTPGQGDYGYTF. The CDR3 bases are TGTGCCAGCAGCCAGCATACCCCGGGACAGGGGGACTATGGCTACACCTTC.

The chain joins TRBV9 to TRBJ1-2, with D unresolved. CDR1 and CDR2 from the germline V gene are SGDLS and YYNGEE. V lost 4 bases, J lost 4 bases, and 11 bases lay in between. The CDR3 is 13 residues long. The CDR3 DNA follows: TGTGCCAGCAGCTTATACGTGGCCTATGGCTACACCTTC. Residues: CASSLYVAYGYTF.

This clone was seen just once. The chain joins TRBV7-2 to TRBJ1-3; unclear D gene. CDR1 is SGHTA and CDR2 is FQGNSA in the germline V gene. The CDR3 loop spans 13 amino acids. The V gene lost 5 bases and the J gene lost 5 bases, with 10 bases spanning the gap. CDR3 amino acids: CASSNVPRNTIYF. The CDR3 region has the DNA TGTGCCAGCAGCAACGTCCCTAGAAACACCATATATTTT.

This rearrangement joins TRBV19 to TRBJ2-7, with D perhaps matching TRBD2 (6 bases). The germline gives CDR1 LNHDA, CDR2 SQIVND (reference sequence). The CDR3 totals 14 residues. Trimming pared 8 bases from V and 0 bases from J, leaving 14 bases between. CDR3 DNA: TGTGCCAGTTCCTCCGGGACTTACTCCTACGAGCAGTACTTC. This translates into CASSSGTYSYEQYF.

The chain has TRBV6-5 and TRBJ2-3; D gene ambiguous. Germline V gene data show CDR1 as MNHEY and CDR2 as SVGAGI. There are 15 residues in the CDR3. V lost 5 bases and J 0 bases, leaving 12 bases between the germline ends. CDR3 amino acids: CASSPQQISTDTQYF. CDR3 sequence (DNA): TGTGCCAGCAGTCCCCAACAGATAAGCACAGATACGCAGTATTTT.

The chain links TRBV4-1 to TRBJ1-6, with unresolved D. The V gene lost 4 bases and the J gene lost 0 bases, with 10 bases spanning the gap. CDR3 size: 16 residues. The germline V gene has CDR1 MGHRA and CDR2 YSYEKL. This chain's CDR3 is CASSPTAVSYNSPLHF. In DNA, the CDR3 is TGCGCCAGCAGCCCCACGGCGGTCTCCTATAATTCACCCCTCCACTTT.

This clone was recorded once. The chain couples TRBV7-9 to TRBJ2-7; 8 nucleotides align to TRBD1. The CDR3 contains 14 residues. J gave up 2 bases and V 5 bases, and 5 bases lay outside the gene matches. The germline V gene encodes CDR1 SEHNR and CDR2 FQNEAQ (reference sequence). CDR3: CASSETGDPYEQYF. The DNA for the CDR3 is TGTGCCAGCAGCGAGACAGGGGACCCCTACGAGCAGTACTTC. Using reference TRBV7-9 and TRBJ2-7 for the parts outside the CDR3, the full variable domain is DTGVSQNPRHKITKRGQNVTFRCDPISEHNRLYWYRQTLGQGPEFLTYFQNEAQLEKSRLLSDRFSAERPKGSFSTLEIQRTEQGDSAMYLCASSETGDPYEQYFGPGTRLTVT.

The chain employs TRBV9 and TRBJ2-3, with 7 bases identical to TRBD2. The CDR3 length is 17 residues. CDR1 and CDR2 (germline): SGDLS, YYNGEE. With V trimmed by 3 bases and J by 3 bases, 13 bases remained unmatched. The CDR3 loop reads CASSASTGTTLTDTQYF. DNA of the CDR3: TGTGCCAGCAGCGCCTCAACCGGGACTACCCTGACAGATACGCAGTATTTT.

This chain uses TRBV4-1 with TRBJ2-5; 12 bases fit TRBD2. The CDR3 is 18 residues long. V dropped 1 base and J dropped 5; count of bases not matched to a gene: 11. CDR1 is MGHRA, CDR2 YSYEKL, per germline. The CDR3 is CASSQVGLAGGARETQYF. In DNA, the CDR3 is TGCGCCAGCAGCCAAGTTGGGCTAGCGGGGGGGGCCAGGGAGACCCAGTACTTC.

The CDR3 reads CASSLYPNTEAFF. In DNA form, the CDR3 reads TGTGCCAGCAGTTTATATCCTAACACTGAAGCTTTCTTT. The genes are TRBV27 and TRBJ1-1; D uncertain. Trimming cost V 1 base and J 2 bases, with 5 bases left between them. Germline CDR1 MNHEY, CDR2 SMNVEV (reference sequence). CDR3 size: 13 residues.